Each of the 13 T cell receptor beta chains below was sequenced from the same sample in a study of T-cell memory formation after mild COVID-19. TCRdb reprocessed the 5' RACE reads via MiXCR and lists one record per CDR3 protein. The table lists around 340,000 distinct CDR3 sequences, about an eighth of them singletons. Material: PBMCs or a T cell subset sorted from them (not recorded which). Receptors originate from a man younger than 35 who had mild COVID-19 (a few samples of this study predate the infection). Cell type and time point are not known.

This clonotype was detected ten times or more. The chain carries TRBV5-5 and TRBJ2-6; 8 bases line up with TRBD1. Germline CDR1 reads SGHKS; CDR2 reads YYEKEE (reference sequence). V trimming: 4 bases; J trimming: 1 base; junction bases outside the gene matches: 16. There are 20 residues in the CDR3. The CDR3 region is CASSVVPGQASRSGANVLTF. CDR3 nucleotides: TGTGCCAGCAGCGTCGTCCCGGGACAGGCTTCAAGGTCTGGGGCCAACGTCCTGACTTTC.

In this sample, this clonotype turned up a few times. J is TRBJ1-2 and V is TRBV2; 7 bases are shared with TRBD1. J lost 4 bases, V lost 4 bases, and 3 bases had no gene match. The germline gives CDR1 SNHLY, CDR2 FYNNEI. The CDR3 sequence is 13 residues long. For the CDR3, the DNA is TGTGCCAGCAGTGGGGACAGCTCCTATGGCTACACCTTC. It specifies CASSGDSSYGYTF.

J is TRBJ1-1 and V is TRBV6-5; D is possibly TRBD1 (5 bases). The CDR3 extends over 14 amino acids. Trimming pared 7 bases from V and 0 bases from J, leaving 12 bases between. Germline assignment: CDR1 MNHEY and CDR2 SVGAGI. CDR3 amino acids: CASIALGVNTEAFF. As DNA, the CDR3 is TGTGCCAGCATCGCCCTAGGGGTGAACACTGAAGCTTTCTTT.

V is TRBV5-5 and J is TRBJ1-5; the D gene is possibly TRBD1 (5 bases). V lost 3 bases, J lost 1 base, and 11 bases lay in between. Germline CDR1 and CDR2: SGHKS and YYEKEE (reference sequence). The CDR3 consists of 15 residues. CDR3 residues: CASSSGARSNQPQHF. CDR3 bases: TGTGCCAGCAGCTCCGGGGCACGGAGCAATCAGCCCCAGCATTTT.

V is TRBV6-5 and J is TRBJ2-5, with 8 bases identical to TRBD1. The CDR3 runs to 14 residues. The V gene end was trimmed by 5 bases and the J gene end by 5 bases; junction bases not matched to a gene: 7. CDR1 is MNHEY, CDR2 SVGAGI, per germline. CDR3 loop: CASSDTGGKETQYF. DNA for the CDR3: TGTGCCAGCAGTGACACAGGGGGAAAGGAGACCCAGTACTTC.

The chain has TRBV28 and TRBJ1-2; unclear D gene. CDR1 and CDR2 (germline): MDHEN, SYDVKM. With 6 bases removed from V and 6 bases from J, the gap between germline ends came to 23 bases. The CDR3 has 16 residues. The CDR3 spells CASSQSPLGWVDGYTF. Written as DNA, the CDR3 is TGTGCCAGCAGCCAAAGCCCCCTGGGGTGGGTAGATGGCTACACCTTC.

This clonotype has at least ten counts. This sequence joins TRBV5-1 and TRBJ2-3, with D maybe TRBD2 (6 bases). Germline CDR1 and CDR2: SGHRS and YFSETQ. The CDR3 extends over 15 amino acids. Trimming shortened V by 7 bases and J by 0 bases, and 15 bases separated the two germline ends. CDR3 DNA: TGCGCCAGCGGAACCCGCGCGGGGAGCACAGATACGCAGTATTTT. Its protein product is CASGTRAGSTDTQYF. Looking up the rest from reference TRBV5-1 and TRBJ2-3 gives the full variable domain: KAGVTQTPRYLIKTRGQQVTLSCSPISGHRSVSWYQQTPGQGLQFLFEYFSETQRNKGNFPGRFSGRQFSNSRSEMNVSTLELGDSALYLCASGTRAGSTDTQYFGPGTRLTVL.

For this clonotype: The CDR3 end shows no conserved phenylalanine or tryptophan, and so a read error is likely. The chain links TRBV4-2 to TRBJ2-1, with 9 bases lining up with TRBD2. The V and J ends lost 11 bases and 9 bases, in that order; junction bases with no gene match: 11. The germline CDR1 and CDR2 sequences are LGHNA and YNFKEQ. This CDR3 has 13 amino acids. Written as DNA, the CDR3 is TGTGCCGCGGCGGGGGGGGCCCACGGTGAGCAGTTCTTA. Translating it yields CAAAGGAHGEQFL.

CDR3 sequence reads: CSARDGSLSTDTQYF. The CDR3 coding sequence is TGCAGTGCTAGGGACGGCTCCTTAAGCACAGATACGCAGTATTTT. V gene TRBV20-1 combines with J gene TRBJ2-3; D not certain. Germline V gene sequence: CDR1 DFQATT, CDR2 SNEGSKA (reference sequence). Between the trimmed V and J ends, which lost 3 bases and 0 bases, there was a span of 13 bases. The CDR3 length is 15 residues.

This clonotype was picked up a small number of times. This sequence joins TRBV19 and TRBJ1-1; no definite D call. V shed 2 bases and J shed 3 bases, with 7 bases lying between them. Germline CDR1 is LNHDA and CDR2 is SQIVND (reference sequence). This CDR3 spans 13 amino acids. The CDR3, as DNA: TGTGCCAGTAGTATACGTCGAGACACTGAAGCTTTCTTT. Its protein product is CASSIRRDTEAFF. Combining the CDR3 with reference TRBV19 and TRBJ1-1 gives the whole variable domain DGGITQSPKYLFRKEGQNVTLSCEQNLNHDAMYWYRQDPGQGLRLIYYSQIVNDFQKGDIAEGYSVSREKKESFPLTVTSAQKNPTAFYLCASSIRRDTEAFFGQGTRLTVV.

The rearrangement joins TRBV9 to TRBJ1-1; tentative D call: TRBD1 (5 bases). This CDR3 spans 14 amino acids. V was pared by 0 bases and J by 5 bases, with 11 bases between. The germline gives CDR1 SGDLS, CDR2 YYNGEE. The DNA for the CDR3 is TGTGCCAGCAGCGTAGGGGGGTCTGGGACTGAAGCTTTCTTT. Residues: CASSVGGSGTEAFF.

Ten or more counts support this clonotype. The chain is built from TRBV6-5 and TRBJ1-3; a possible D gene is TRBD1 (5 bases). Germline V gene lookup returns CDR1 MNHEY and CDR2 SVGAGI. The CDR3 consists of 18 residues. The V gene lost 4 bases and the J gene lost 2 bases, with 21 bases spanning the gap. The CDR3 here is CASSFTSGGSVAGNTIYF. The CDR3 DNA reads TGTGCCAGCAGTTTTACCTCGGGGGGTTCTGTCGCTGGAAACACCATATATTTT.

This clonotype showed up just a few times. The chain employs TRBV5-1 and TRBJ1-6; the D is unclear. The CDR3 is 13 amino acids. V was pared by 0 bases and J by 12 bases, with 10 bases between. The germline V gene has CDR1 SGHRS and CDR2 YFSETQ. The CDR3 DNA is TGCGCCAGCAGCTTGGCGGTCGAAGAACCCCTCCACTTT. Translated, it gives CASSLAVEEPLHF.